The 3 T cell receptor beta chains below come from one sample, sequenced in a study of blood T cell repertoires in COVID-19. The data were produced by immunoSEQ multiplex PCR, yet TCRdb's version contains in-frame clones alone and is incomplete. The sample records 200,000 to 250,000 clones, around 80% being singletons. Sequencing used peripheral blood. The origin of the receptors is a human donor in a cohort sampled during active COVID-19.

The chain is built from TRBV2 and TRBJ2-7, with D perhaps TRBD2 (5 bases). Germline V gene sequence: CDR1 SNHLY, CDR2 FYNNEI. V was trimmed by 6 bases and J by 3 bases, leaving 9 bases between them. This CDR3 is 12 amino acids long. The CDR3 sequence is CASSVTNYEQYF. DNA for the CDR3: TGTGCCAGCAGCGTGACTAACTACGAGCAGTACTTC.

The V call is TRBV19, the J call TRBJ2-7, with D perhaps TRBD1 (5 bases). V shed 4 bases and J shed 1 base, with 11 bases lying between them. The CDR3 extends over 14 amino acids. CDR1 is LNHDA, CDR2 SQIVND, per germline (reference sequence). CDR3 in DNA: TGTGCCAGTAGTAGGGGCCTGCTTTCCTACGAGCAGTACTTC. Amino acids: CASSRGLLSYEQYF.

The V and J genes are TRBV23-1 and TRBJ2-7, with TRBD1 identical over 12 bases. TRBV23-1 is assigned to the ORF class and has an uncertain function. There are 20 residues in the CDR3. The junction had 17 bases not matched to a gene; V was cut back by 2 bases and J by 3 bases. CDR3 coding DNA: TGCGCCAGCAGTCAAGGGACAGGGGGCGAAAGAAGGGTTGAGGACTACGAGCAGTACTTC. Protein product: CASSQGTGGERRVEDYEQYF.